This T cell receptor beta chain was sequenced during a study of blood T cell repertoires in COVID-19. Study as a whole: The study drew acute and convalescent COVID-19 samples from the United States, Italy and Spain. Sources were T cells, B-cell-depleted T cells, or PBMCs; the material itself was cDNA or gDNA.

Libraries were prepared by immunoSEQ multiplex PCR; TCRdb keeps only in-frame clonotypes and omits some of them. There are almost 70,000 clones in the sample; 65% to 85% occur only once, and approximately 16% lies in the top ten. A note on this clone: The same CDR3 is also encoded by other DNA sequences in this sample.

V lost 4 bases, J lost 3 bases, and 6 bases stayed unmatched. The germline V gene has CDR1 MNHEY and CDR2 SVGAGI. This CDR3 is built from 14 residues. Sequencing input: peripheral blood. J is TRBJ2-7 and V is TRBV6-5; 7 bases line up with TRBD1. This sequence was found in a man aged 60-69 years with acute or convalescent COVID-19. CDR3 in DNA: TGTGCCAGCAGTTTACAGGGGATCAGCTACGAGCAGTACTTC. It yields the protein CASSLQGISYEQYF.